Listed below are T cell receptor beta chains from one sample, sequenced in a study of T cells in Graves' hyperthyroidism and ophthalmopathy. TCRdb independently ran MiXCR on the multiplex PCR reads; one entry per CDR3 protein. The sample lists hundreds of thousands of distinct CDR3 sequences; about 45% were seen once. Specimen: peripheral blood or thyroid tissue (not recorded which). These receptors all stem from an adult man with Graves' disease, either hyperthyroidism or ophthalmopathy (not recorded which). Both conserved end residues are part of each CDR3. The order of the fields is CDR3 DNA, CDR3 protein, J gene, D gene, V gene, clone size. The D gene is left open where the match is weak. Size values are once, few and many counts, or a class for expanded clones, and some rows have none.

TGTGCCAGCAGCCCTCGATCCTCCTCCCCGCAAAAACTGTTTTTT,CASSPRSSSPQKLFF,TRBJ1-4,-,TRBV10-3,many
TGTGCCAGCAGTGGTTTGGTCGGTCGGGGGTATTCACCCCTCCACTTT,CASSGLVGRGYSPLHF,TRBJ1-6,-,TRBV2,once
TGCGCCAGCAGCTTGGGGCAGAAGCCCATGAACACTGAAGCTTTCTTT,CASSLGQKPMNTEAFF,TRBJ1-1,-,TRBV5-1,few
TGTGCCAGCTCCGGGACCCTGGTCACTGAAGCTTTCTTT,CASSGTLVTEAFF,TRBJ1-1,-,TRBV25-1,-
TGCAGTGCTAGGGCCGGGACAAACTACGGAGAGACCCAGTACTTC,CSARAGTNYGETQYF,TRBJ2-5,-,TRBV20-1,-
TGTGCCAGCAGCTCGACGGACAGGGGCCGTGGCTACACCTTC,CASSSTDRGRGYTF,TRBJ1-2,TRBD1,TRBV7-8,-
TGCAGTGGTAGAGATACACAGGGGACCTCATGGAACACTGAAGCTTTCTTT,CSGRDTQGTSWNTEAFF,TRBJ1-1,TRBD1,TRBV20-1,few
TGTGCCACCAGTTCGGACAGGGGAGGAGGCTACACCTTC,CATSSDRGGGYTF,TRBJ1-2,TRBD1,TRBV6-5,-
TGTGCCAGCAGCACACCGGGACAGAATCGTTCCTACGAGCAGTACTTC,CASSTPGQNRSYEQYF,TRBJ2-7,TRBD1,TRBV2,few
TGTGCCAGCAGTTACGGGGGGACAGGTGAAGCTTTCTTT,CASSYGGTGEAFF,TRBJ1-1,TRBD1,TRBV6-1,-
TGTGCCAGCAGCTTATTCGGCAGGGACTACGAGCAGTACTTC,CASSLFGRDYEQYF,TRBJ2-7,-,TRBV7-9,-
TGTGCCAGCAGTCCCGATAGACAGGGTTTTGGCGAGCAGTACTTC,CASSPDRQGFGEQYF,TRBJ2-7,TRBD1,TRBV12-3/TRBV12-4,-
TGTGCCAGCAGCCTCGCGGTGGCTACTGAAGCTTTCTTT,CASSLAVATEAFF,TRBJ1-1,-,TRBV7-3,many
TGTGCCAGTAGTATAACGGGAGGGACCGGGGAGCTGTTTTTT,CASSITGGTGELFF,TRBJ2-2,TRBD2,TRBV19,few
TGTGCCAGCAGCACCTCACAGGGGGGCGGAGGAGAGACCCAGTACTTC,CASSTSQGGGGETQYF,TRBJ2-5,TRBD1,TRBV7-6,-
TGTGCCAGCAGACATACTACGGACAGGGCATATGGCTACACCTTC,CASRHTTDRAYGYTF,TRBJ1-2,TRBD1,TRBV7-2,few
TGTGCCAGCAGTACCCAGGGGGCAGTCCCTAACTATGGCTACACCTTC,CASSTQGAVPNYGYTF,TRBJ1-2,TRBD1,TRBV2,many
TGCGCCAGCAGCTTTGACAGGGCCCGTGGCTATGGCTACACCTTC,CASSFDRARGYGYTF,TRBJ1-2,TRBD1,TRBV5-1,-
TGTGCCAGCAGCTTAGGGGTGTTCGAGGGGCAGCCCCAGCATTTT,CASSLGVFEGQPQHF,TRBJ1-5,-,TRBV13,many
TGCAGTGCTAGTGGACAGGTTAGCAATCAGCCCCAGCATTTT,CSASGQVSNQPQHF,TRBJ1-5,TRBD1,TRBV20-1,many
TGTGCCAGCAGTCACTCCCCGGCAGAGACCCAGTACTTC,CASSHSPAETQYF,TRBJ2-5,-,TRBV12-3/TRBV12-4,many
TGTGCCAGCCGTTTAACAGGCCCGAACACTGAAGCTTTCTTT,CASRLTGPNTEAFF,TRBJ1-1,-,TRBV12-3/TRBV12-4,-
TGCGCCAGCAGCTTGCCGGGTTCGGACTATGGCTACACCTTC,CASSLPGSDYGYTF,TRBJ1-2,-,TRBV5-1,-
TGTGCCAGCAGCCAAGATAGCAGGGCGGAGGAAGAGCAGTGCTTC,CASSQDSRAEEEQCF,TRBJ2-7,-,TRBV7-9,-
TGTGCCAGCAGCTTATTAACAGGGTTGAACACTGAAGCTTTCTTT,CASSLLTGLNTEAFF,TRBJ1-1,-,TRBV7-4,-
TGTGCCAGCAGTTACGAGCAGCTGGGGACTGAAGCTTTCTTT,CASSYEQLGTEAFF,TRBJ1-1,-,TRBV6-6,few
TGCGCCAGCAGTGTCGCAGGGGTAGGAGAGACCCAGTACTTC,CASSVAGVGETQYF,TRBJ2-5,-,TRBV10-2,-
TGTGCCAGCAGCCAAGATCTAGATGCAGCGGGGAGGGACTATGGCTACACCTTC,CASSQDLDAAGRDYGYTF,TRBJ1-2,-,TRBV2,-
TGTGCCATCAGTGAGCGACACCCGAGCTCTGGAAACACCATATATTTT,CAISERHPSSGNTIYF,TRBJ1-3,-,TRBV10-3,many
TGCAGCGTTCCTACGGCCTACGAGCAGTACTTC,CSVPTAYEQYF,TRBJ2-7,-,TRBV29-1,-
TGTGCCAGTAACAGGGGGCATGAAAAACTGTTTTTT,CASNRGHEKLFF,TRBJ1-4,TRBD1,TRBV19,many
TGTGCCAGCTGGGGGGCCAACGTCCTGACTTTC,CASWGANVLTF,TRBJ2-6,-,TRBV2,-
TGTGCCTGGAGGAGGGCAGGGGCCATGCAGAATTCACCCCTCCACTTT,CAWRRAGAMQNSPLHF,TRBJ1-6,-,TRBV30,-
TGTGCCAGCAGCTTAGTTGTGACAGGGGGCGGAGGCTACACCTTC,CASSLVVTGGGGYTF,TRBJ1-2,TRBD1,TRBV7-9,-
TGTGCCAGCAGCTGGACAGGGGGGGGGCATCAGCCCCAGCATTTT,CASSWTGGGHQPQHF,TRBJ1-5,TRBD1,TRBV7-6,-